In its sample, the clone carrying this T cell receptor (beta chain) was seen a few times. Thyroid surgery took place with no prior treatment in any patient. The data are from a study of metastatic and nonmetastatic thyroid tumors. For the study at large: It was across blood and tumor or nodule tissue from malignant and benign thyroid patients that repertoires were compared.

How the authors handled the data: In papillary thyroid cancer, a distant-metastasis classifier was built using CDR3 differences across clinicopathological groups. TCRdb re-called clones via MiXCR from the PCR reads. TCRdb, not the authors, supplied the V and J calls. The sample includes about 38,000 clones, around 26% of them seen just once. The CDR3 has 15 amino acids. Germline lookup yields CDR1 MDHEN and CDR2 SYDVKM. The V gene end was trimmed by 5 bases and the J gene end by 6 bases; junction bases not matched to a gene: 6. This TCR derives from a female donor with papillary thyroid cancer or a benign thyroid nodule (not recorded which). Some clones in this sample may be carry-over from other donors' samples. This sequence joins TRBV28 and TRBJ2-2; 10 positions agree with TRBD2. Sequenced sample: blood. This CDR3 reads CASSRAGGGSGELFF. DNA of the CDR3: TGTGCCAGCAGTAGAGCGGGGGGGGGATCCGGGGAGCTGTTTTTT.